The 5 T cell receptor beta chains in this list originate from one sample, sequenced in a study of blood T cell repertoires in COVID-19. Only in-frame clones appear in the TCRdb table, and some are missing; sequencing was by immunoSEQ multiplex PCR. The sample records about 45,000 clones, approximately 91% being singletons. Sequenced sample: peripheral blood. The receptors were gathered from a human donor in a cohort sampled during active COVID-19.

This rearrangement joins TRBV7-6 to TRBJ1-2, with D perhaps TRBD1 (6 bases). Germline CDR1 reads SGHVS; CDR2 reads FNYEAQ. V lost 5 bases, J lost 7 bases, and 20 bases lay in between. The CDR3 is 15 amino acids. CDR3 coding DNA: TGTGCCAGCAGCCCCCGCAGGGGAGATCCCGGTGGCTACACCTTC. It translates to CASSPRRGDPGGYTF.

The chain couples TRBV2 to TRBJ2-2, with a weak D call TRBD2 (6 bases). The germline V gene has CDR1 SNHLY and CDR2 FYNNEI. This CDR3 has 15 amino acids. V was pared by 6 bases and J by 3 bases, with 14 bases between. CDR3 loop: CASSFSRRDTGELFF. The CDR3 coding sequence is TGTGCCAGCAGCTTTTCACGGAGGGACACCGGGGAGCTGTTTTTT.

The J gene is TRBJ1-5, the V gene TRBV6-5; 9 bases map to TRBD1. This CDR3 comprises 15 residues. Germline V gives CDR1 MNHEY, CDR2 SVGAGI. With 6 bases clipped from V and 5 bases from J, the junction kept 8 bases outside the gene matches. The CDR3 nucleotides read TGTGCCAGCAGCGGGACAGGGACGGTGGATCAGCCCCAGCATTTT. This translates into CASSGTGTVDQPQHF.

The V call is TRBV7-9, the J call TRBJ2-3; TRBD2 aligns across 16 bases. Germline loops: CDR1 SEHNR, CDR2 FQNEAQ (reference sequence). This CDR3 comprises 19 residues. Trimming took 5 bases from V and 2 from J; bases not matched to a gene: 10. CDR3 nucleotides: TGTGCCAGCAGCAGCGGGACTAGCGGGGGGGTCTATCCCACAGATACGCAGTATTTT. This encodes CASSSGTSGGVYPTDTQYF.

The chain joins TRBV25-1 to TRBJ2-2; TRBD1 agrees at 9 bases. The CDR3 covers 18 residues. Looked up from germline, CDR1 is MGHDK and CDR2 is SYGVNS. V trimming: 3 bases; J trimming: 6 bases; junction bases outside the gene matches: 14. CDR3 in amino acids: CASSDPVGQGKHPGELFF. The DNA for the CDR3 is TGTGCCAGCAGTGACCCCGTTGGACAGGGGAAACACCCCGGGGAGCTGTTTTTT. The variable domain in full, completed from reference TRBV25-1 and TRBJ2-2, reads EADIYQTPRYLVIGTGKKITLECSQTMGHDKMYWYQQDPGMELHLIHYSYGVNSTEKGDLSSESTVSRIRTEHFPLTLESARPSHTSQYLCASSDPVGQGKHPGELFFGEGSRLTVL.